The rows below give T cell receptor beta chains drawn from one sample of a study of control samples from healthy donors and cancer patients. Sequenced by immunoSEQ multiplex PCR; TCRdb stores in-frame clones only, minus some. Among roughly 130,000 clones listed, about nine tenths were seen once. Sequenced material: blood. The receptor set was obtained from a man aged 18-30 years in good health. Both conserved end residues are part of each CDR3. The D gene is left open where the match is weak. Size values are once, few and many counts, or a class for expanded clones, and some rows have none.

d_gene: TRBD2; j_gene: TRBJ2-7; abundance: NA; v_gene: TRBV30; CDR3aa: CAWGTSRSYEQYF; CDR3nt: TGTGCCTGGGGGACTAGCAGGTCCTACGAGCAGTACTTC
d_gene: TRBD1; j_gene: TRBJ1-4; abundance: NA; v_gene: TRBV6-5; CDR3aa: CASSSTGGANEKLFF; CDR3nt: TGTGCCAGCAGTTCCACAGGGGGAGCTAATGAAAAACTGTTTTTT
d_gene: NA; j_gene: TRBJ2-1; abundance: NA; v_gene: TRBV7-9; CDR3aa: CASSRPGNEQFF; CDR3nt: TGTGCCAGCAGCCGCCCTGGCAATGAGCAGTTCTTC
d_gene: TRBD1; j_gene: TRBJ1-2; abundance: NA; v_gene: TRBV6-6; CDR3aa: CASSPGTGGGWYNYGYTF; CDR3nt: TGTGCCAGCAGTCCCGGGACAGGGGGTGGTTGGTATAACTATGGCTACACCTTC
d_gene: NA; j_gene: TRBJ2-5; abundance: once; v_gene: TRBV29-1; CDR3aa: CSSEGAGTQYF; CDR3nt: TGCAGCTCGGAGGGTGCGGGGACCCAGTACTTC
d_gene: TRBD1; j_gene: TRBJ1-2; abundance: once; v_gene: TRBV28; CDR3aa: CASSPPRGRGNYGYTF; CDR3nt: TGTGCCAGCAGTCCCCCCCGGGGCAGGGGGAACTATGGCTACACCTTC
d_gene: NA; j_gene: TRBJ1-4; abundance: NA; v_gene: TRBV27; CDR3aa: CASSFSLQGSEKLFF; CDR3nt: TGTGCCAGCAGTTTTTCCTTGCAGGGGAGTGAAAAACTGTTTTTT
d_gene: NA; j_gene: TRBJ1-5; abundance: NA; v_gene: TRBV9; CDR3aa: CASSPTGGGNQPQHF; CDR3nt: TGTGCCAGCAGCCCAACCGGAGGAGGCAATCAGCCCCAGCATTTT
d_gene: TRBD1; j_gene: TRBJ1-1; abundance: NA; v_gene: TRBV28; CDR3aa: CASRRQGRRNTEAFF; CDR3nt: TGTGCCAGCAGACGACAGGGGCGGAGGAACACTGAAGCTTTCTTT
d_gene: NA; j_gene: TRBJ2-1; abundance: few; v_gene: TRBV29-1; CDR3aa: CSVAVHNEQFF; CDR3nt: TGCAGCGTTGCGGTCCACAATGAGCAGTTCTTC
d_gene: NA; j_gene: TRBJ1-5; abundance: NA; v_gene: TRBV27; CDR3aa: CASSSGQGRQPQHF; CDR3nt: TGTGCCAGCAGTTCGGGGCAGGGAAGGCAGCCCCAGCATTTT
d_gene: NA; j_gene: TRBJ1-1; abundance: once; v_gene: TRBV11-2; CDR3aa: CASSLGRNTEAFF; CDR3nt: TGTGCCAGCAGCTTAGGCAGGAACACTGAAGCTTTCTTT
d_gene: TRBD2; j_gene: TRBJ2-3; abundance: once; v_gene: TRBV10-2; CDR3aa: CASSDIAGGDTQYF; CDR3nt: TGCGCCAGCAGTGACATAGCGGGGGGAGATACGCAGTATTTT
d_gene: NA; j_gene: TRBJ1-3; abundance: NA; v_gene: TRBV20-1; CDR3aa: CSASWGSGNTIYF; CDR3nt: TGCAGTGCTAGTTGGGGTTCTGGAAACACCATATATTTT
d_gene: NA; j_gene: TRBJ1-2; abundance: NA; v_gene: TRBV5-1; CDR3aa: CASSLVEGYGYTF; CDR3nt: TGCGCCAGCAGCTTGGTCGAGGGCTATGGCTACACCTTC
d_gene: NA; j_gene: TRBJ2-3; abundance: once; v_gene: TRBV3-1/TRBV3-2; CDR3aa: CASSQAGQLDTQYF; CDR3nt: TGTGCCAGCAGCCAAGCCGGACAGCTGGATACGCAGTATTTT
d_gene: TRBD2; j_gene: TRBJ2-5; abundance: NA; v_gene: TRBV11-2; CDR3aa: CASSSSWTSGGRATQYF; CDR3nt: TGTGCCAGCAGCTCCTCCTGGACTAGCGGGGGGAGGGCGACCCAGTACTTC
d_gene: NA; j_gene: TRBJ2-5; abundance: few; v_gene: TRBV7-9; CDR3aa: CASSFLTQEETQYF; CDR3nt: TGTGCCAGCAGCTTTCTTACACAGGAGGAGACCCAGTACTTC
d_gene: NA; j_gene: TRBJ1-2; abundance: once; v_gene: TRBV12-3/TRBV12-4; CDR3aa: CASSLRGPGYTF; CDR3nt: TGTGCCAGCAGTCTGAGGGGACCGGGCTACACCTTC
d_gene: NA; j_gene: TRBJ2-1; abundance: NA; v_gene: TRBV24-1; CDR3aa: CATSVHGVDNEQFF; CDR3nt: TGTGCCACCAGTGTACATGGGGTGGACAATGAGCAGTTCTTC
d_gene: TRBD2; j_gene: TRBJ2-1; abundance: once; v_gene: TRBV4-3; CDR3aa: CASSQDLAGPNEQFF; CDR3nt: TGCGCCAGCAGCCAAGATCTAGCGGGGCCCAATGAGCAGTTCTTC
d_gene: NA; j_gene: TRBJ1-4; abundance: once; v_gene: TRBV5-8; CDR3aa: CASSLFRTGNEKLFF; CDR3nt: TGTGCCAGCAGCTTGTTTCGTACAGGGAATGAAAAACTGTTTTTT
d_gene: TRBD2; j_gene: TRBJ2-1; abundance: NA; v_gene: TRBV27; CDR3aa: CASSLGAGGYNEQFF; CDR3nt: TGTGCCAGCAGTTTAGGCGCGGGGGGGTACAATGAGCAGTTCTTC
d_gene: NA; j_gene: TRBJ2-4; abundance: NA; v_gene: TRBV15; CDR3aa: CATSRGQVGPKNIQYF; CDR3nt: TGTGCCACCAGCAGAGGACAGGTTGGGCCCAAAAACATTCAGTACTTC
d_gene: TRBD1; j_gene: TRBJ2-7; abundance: NA; v_gene: TRBV5-6; CDR3aa: CASSGRQGAHEQYF; CDR3nt: TGTGCCAGCAGCGGAAGACAGGGGGCCCACGAGCAGTACTTC
d_gene: NA; j_gene: TRBJ2-1; abundance: NA; v_gene: TRBV5-4; CDR3aa: CASSGSRQPNEQFF; CDR3nt: TGTGCCAGCAGCGGATCAAGGCAGCCGAATGAGCAGTTCTTC
d_gene: NA; j_gene: TRBJ1-2; abundance: NA; v_gene: TRBV5-6; CDR3aa: CASSPRKRTVYGYTF; CDR3nt: TGTGCCAGCAGCCCACGGAAAAGGACAGTCTATGGCTACACCTTC
d_gene: TRBD1; j_gene: TRBJ1-5; abundance: NA; v_gene: TRBV7-8; CDR3aa: CASSLHRDRGQGQPQHF; CDR3nt: TGTGCCAGCAGCTTGCACCGGGACAGGGGGCAAGGGCAGCCCCAGCATTTT
d_gene: NA; j_gene: TRBJ2-5; abundance: NA; v_gene: TRBV18; CDR3aa: CATSGLLQETQYF; CDR3nt: TGTGCCACTTCGGGACTTCTCCAAGAGACCCAGTACTTC
d_gene: TRBD1; j_gene: TRBJ2-1; abundance: NA; v_gene: TRBV10-3; CDR3aa: CAISVMGQQINEQFF; CDR3nt: TGTGCCATCAGCGTAATGGGACAGCAGATCAATGAGCAGTTCTTC
d_gene: NA; j_gene: TRBJ1-1; abundance: NA; v_gene: TRBV7-2; CDR3aa: CASSDLTGGHREAFF; CDR3nt: TGTGCCAGCAGTGACTTAACGGGGGGCCATCGCGAAGCTTTCTTT
d_gene: NA; j_gene: TRBJ2-2; abundance: NA; v_gene: TRBV18; CDR3aa: CASSPPGYTGELFF; CDR3nt: TGTGCCAGCTCACCCCCCGGATACACCGGGGAGCTGTTTTTT